Each of the 17 T cell receptor beta chains below was sequenced from the same sample in a study of blood T cell repertoires in COVID-19. Clones were sequenced by immunoSEQ multiplex PCR, and TCRdb holds only the in-frame ones, with some missing. This table holds about 240,000 clones, 82% found once. Sequenced: peripheral blood. The receptors derive from a woman under 30 with acute or convalescent COVID-19.

Only one count was recorded for this clone. The CDR3 sequence is CASRGGRAHTGELFF. Written as DNA, the CDR3 is TGTGCCAGCAGGGGCGGGAGGGCCCACACCGGGGAGCTGTTTTTT. The chain recombines TRBV2 with TRBJ2-2; 9 bases line up with TRBD2. The CDR3 length is 15 residues. From germline, CDR1 is SNHLY and CDR2 FYNNEI. The V gene end was trimmed by 6 bases and the J gene end by 3 bases; junction bases not matched to a gene: 5.

This sequence joins TRBV7-9 and TRBJ2-3; 9 nucleotides align to TRBD2. Per the germline V gene, CDR1 is SEHNR and CDR2 is FQNEAQ (reference sequence). This CDR3 has 14 residues. V lost 5 bases, J lost 6 bases, and 6 bases stayed unmatched. CDR3 loop: CASSTSGSWDTQYF. The CDR3 DNA follows: TGTGCCAGCAGCACTAGCGGGTCGTGGGATACGCAGTATTTT. Using reference TRBV7-9 and TRBJ2-3 for the parts outside the CDR3, the full variable domain is DTGVSQNPRHKITKRGQNVTFRCDPISEHNRLYWYRQTLGQGPEFLTYFQNEAQLEKSRLLSDRFSAERPKGSFSTLEIQRTEQGDSAMYLCASSTSGSWDTQYFGPGTRLTVL.

This clone was seen more than once but under ten times. This chain uses TRBV5-8 with TRBJ2-1; 12 bases match TRBD2. The CDR3 runs 15 residues. Trimming removed 3 bases from V and 4 bases from J; junction bases left unmatched: 2. Per germline, CDR1 SGHTS and CDR2 YDEGEE. The CDR3 loop reads CASSSLAGGYNEQFF. In DNA, the CDR3 is TGTGCCAGCAGCTCACTAGCGGGGGGTTACAATGAGCAGTTCTTC.

The chain links TRBV30 to TRBJ1-2; the D gene is possibly TRBD1 (5 bases). The CDR3 is 15 residues long. V lost 0 bases and J 5 bases, leaving 16 bases between the germline ends. Germline V gene data show CDR1 as GTSNPN and CDR2 as SVGIG (reference sequence). The CDR3: CAWSVQPTASYGYTF. For the CDR3, the DNA is TGTGCCTGGAGTGTACAGCCGACAGCCTCTTATGGCTACACCTTC.

The chain links TRBV20-1 to TRBJ1-2, with D uncertain. This CDR3 is 14 amino acids long. V gave up 3 bases and J gave up 8 bases, with 19 bases separating them. Germline assignment: CDR1 DFQATT and CDR2 SNEGSKA (reference sequence). The CDR3: CSASTTTGSSGYTF. In nucleotides, the CDR3 is TGCAGTGCTAGTACCACTACCGGGTCATCGGGCTACACCTTC.

V usage is TRBV4-1 and J usage is TRBJ1-5; maybe TRBD1 (5 bases). Trimming took 4 bases from V and 3 from J, leaving 10 bases between them. Germline-derived CDR1 and CDR2 are MGHRA and YSYEKL. CDR3 length: 14 amino acids. The CDR3 spells CASSPDRDNQPQHF. The CDR3 coding sequence is TGCGCCAGCAGCCCCGACAGAGACAATCAGCCCCAGCATTTT.

In nucleotides, the CDR3 is TGTGCCAGTAGTAGAACAGGGTGGGTGGCTGAAGCTTTCTTT. It yields the protein CASSRTGWVAEAFF. The chain links TRBV19 to TRBJ1-1; D is possibly TRBD1 (6 bases). V lost 4 bases, J lost 6 bases, and 15 bases lay in between. The CDR3 runs 14 residues. CDR1 and CDR2 from the germline V gene are LNHDA and SQIVND (reference sequence). The full variable domain, in which reference TRBV19 and TRBJ1-1 provide the parts outside the CDR3, is DGGITQSPKYLFRKEGQNVTLSCEQNLNHDAMYWYRQDPGQGLRLIYYSQIVNDFQKGDIAEGYSVSREKKESFPLTVTSAQKNPTAFYLCASSRTGWVAEAFFGQGTRLTVV.

This clone was seen a handful of times. V and J are TRBV29-1 and TRBJ2-5, with 8 bases fitting TRBD1. Trimming removed 7 bases from V and 3 bases from J; junction bases left unmatched: 1. Germline CDR1 reads SQVTM; CDR2 reads ANQGSEA. The CDR3 has 11 amino acids. CDR3 DNA sequence: TGCAGCGGGGGACAGGAAGAGACCCAGTACTTC. Its translation is CSGGQEETQYF.

The rearrangement joins TRBV11-2 to TRBJ1-4; 10 bases are a match to TRBD1. The V gene's germline CDR1 is SGHAT and CDR2 FQNNGV. The CDR3 extends over 15 amino acids. V gave up 3 bases and J gave up 7 bases; unmatched junction bases: 5. CDR3 sequence: CASSFRTGGLEKLFF. CDR3 nucleotide sequence: TGTGCCAGCAGCTTCAGGACAGGGGGACTTGAAAAACTGTTTTTT.

The V and J genes are TRBV28 and TRBJ2-1; D gene unclear. The CDR3 is made up of 14 amino acids. Germline V gene lookup returns CDR1 MDHEN and CDR2 SYDVKM. V was pared by 3 bases and J by 7 bases, with 13 bases between. CDR3 nucleotide sequence: TGTGCCAGCAGTTTGTACAGTGATAAGAATGAGCAGTTCTTC. Translation: CASSLYSDKNEQFF.

The rearrangement joins TRBV6-2 or TRBV6-3 to TRBJ2-1; 12 nucleotides align to TRBD2. This CDR3 is 15 amino acids long. CDR1 and CDR2 from the germline V gene are MNHEY and SVGEGT. Unmatched junction bases numbered 5, after V lost 2 bases and J lost 9 bases. In DNA form, the CDR3 reads TGTGCCAGCAGTTACCCTAGCGGGAGGGCCGGTGAGCAGTTCTTC. Protein product: CASSYPSGRAGEQFF.

This clone has only one observation. The rearrangement uses TRBV6-1 and TRBJ2-2; 12 positions agree with TRBD2. Germline CDR1 MNHNS, CDR2 SASEGT. This CDR3 spans 17 amino acids. The V segment lost 2 bases and the J segment 8 bases; nucleotides outside the gene matches: 9. CDR3 region: CASSESGLAGTTGELFF. As DNA, the CDR3 is TGTGCCAGCAGTGAATCTGGACTAGCGGGAACTACAGGGGAGCTGTTTTTT.

V is TRBV30 and J is TRBJ2-5; a possible D gene is TRBD1 (6 bases). The CDR3 has 12 amino acids. Deletions cut 4 bases from V and 5 bases from J, with 11 bases between. Germline lookup yields CDR1 GTSNPN and CDR2 SVGIG (reference sequence). Here the CDR3 reads CAWKHTGETQYF. DNA of the CDR3: TGTGCCTGGAAACACACAGGGGAGACCCAGTACTTC.

The chain carries TRBV27 and TRBJ2-1; 7 bases agree with TRBD2. V shed 0 bases and J 7 bases; nucleotides not matched to a gene: 0. The length of the CDR3 is 13 residues. CDR1 is MNHEY, CDR2 SMNVEV, per germline (reference sequence). The CDR3 is CASSLSGGNEQFF. The CDR3, as DNA: TGTGCCAGCAGTTTATCGGGGGGGAATGAGCAGTTCTTC.

The CDR3 protein is CASSFLAVMNNYEQYF. The CDR3 DNA reads TGTGCCAGCAGCTTCCTAGCGGTCATGAACAACTACGAGCAGTACTTC. This chain joins TRBV11-2 and TRBJ2-7; 7 nucleotides match TRBD2. The CDR3 runs to 16 residues. Trimming at V came to 3 bases and at J to 3 bases, leaving 11 bases not matched to a gene. CDR1 is SGHAT, CDR2 FQNNGV, per germline.

The V call is TRBV5-5, the J call TRBJ2-7; 8 bases map to TRBD2. V trimming: 2 bases; J trimming: 3 bases; junction bases outside the gene matches: 19. This CDR3 has 19 residues. The germline CDR1 and CDR2 sequences are SGHKS and YYEKEE (reference sequence). The CDR3 loop reads CASSLSPGTSASRGYEQYF. The CDR3 nucleotides are TGTGCCAGCAGCTTAAGTCCCGGGACTAGTGCTAGTAGGGGCTACGAGCAGTACTTC.

The rearrangement joins TRBV4-2 to TRBJ2-3; 9 bases are shared with TRBD2. The length of the CDR3 is 17 residues. The J segment lost 3 bases and the V segment lost 5 bases, leaving 12 bases of the junction unmatched. The germline V gene encodes CDR1 LGHNA and CDR2 YNFKEQ. CDR3 DNA: TGTGCCAGCAGCTCCCGTGGGATAGCGGGAGCTACAGATACGCAGTATTTT. It codes for CASSSRGIAGATDTQYF.